This entry lists 30 T cell receptor beta chains sequenced from one sample in a study of T cell changes during pregnancy in multiple sclerosis. Some clones are missing from TCRdb's copy, which holds only in-frame ones; the method was immunoSEQ multiplex PCR. The table includes tens of thousands of clones, about 90% detected once. Source: CD8+ T cells from peripheral blood mononuclear cells, taken in the second trimester of pregnancy. Receptor source: a female donor in good health, enrolled as a control in a pregnancy study.

The CDR3 region is CASSEFLVGQGKVEQYF. The CDR3 DNA reads as TGTGCCAGCAGTGAATTTTTAGTCGGACAGGGGAAAGTAGAGCAGTACTTC. V is TRBV6-1 and J is TRBJ2-7; 9 bases are shared with TRBD1. CDR1 and CDR2 (germline): MNHNS, SASEGT. There are 17 residues in the CDR3. Trimming cost V 2 bases and J 7 bases; bases outside gene matches: 15.

The chain employs TRBV7-8 and TRBJ1-5; D perhaps matches TRBD1 (5 bases). Germline lookup yields CDR1 SGHVS and CDR2 FQNEAQ. The V end was cut by 7 bases, the J end by 2 bases, with 12 bases between. The CDR3 extends over 14 amino acids. CDR3: CASTLGGGNQPQHF. CDR3 bases: TGTGCCAGCACCCTTGGGGGGGGCAATCAGCCCCAGCATTTT. Together with reference TRBV7-8 and TRBJ1-5, the CDR3 gives the full variable domain: GAGVSQSPRYKVAKRGQDVALRCDPISGHVSLFWYQQALGQGPEFLTYFQNEAQLDKSGLPSDRFFAERPEGSVSTLKIQRTQQEDSAVYLCASTLGGGNQPQHFGDGTRLSIL.

The chain carries TRBV19 and TRBJ2-1; perhaps TRBD1 as D (6 bases). The V end lost 3 bases, the J end lost 5 bases, and 14 bases lay between the germline ends. In germline, CDR1 is LNHDA, CDR2 SQIVND (reference sequence). The CDR3 loop spans 15 amino acids. CDR3 sequence: CASSILAGAHNEQFF. DNA for the CDR3: TGTGCCAGTAGTATCCTTGCAGGGGCCCACAATGAGCAGTTCTTC.

The gene calls are TRBV28 and TRBJ1-5; 12 bases fit TRBD1. The V gene end was trimmed by 6 bases and the J gene end by 9 bases; junction bases not matched to a gene: 24. Germline values: CDR1 MDHEN, CDR2 SYDVKM. The CDR3 is 20 residues long. CDR3 bases: TGTGCCAGCAGCCGACTACTACCGGGACAGGGGGCCTCCCGATGGCTGCCCCAGCATTTT. Its translation: CASSRLLPGQGASRWLPQHF.

The chain combines TRBV6-4 with TRBJ2-1; 7 bases map to TRBD1. CDR3 length equals 15 residues. Per germline, CDR1 MRHNA and CDR2 SNTAGT. V lost 0 bases to trimming and J lost 1 base; unmatched junction nucleotides: 0. The CDR3, as DNA: TGTGCCAGCAGTGACTCACAGGGGTCCTACAATGAGCAGTTCTTC. Residues: CASSDSQGSYNEQFF.

In its sample, this clone ranks as medium-sized (0.01 to 0.1%). The chain recombines TRBV7-8 with TRBJ2-7, with 12 bases lining up with TRBD2. Germline V gene data show CDR1 as SGHVS and CDR2 as FQNEAQ. The CDR3 sequence is 15 residues long. V was clipped by 5 bases and J by 6 bases; unmatched bases: 8. The CDR3 DNA reads TGTGCCAGCAGCACTAGACTAGCGGGAGAGAGCGAGCAGTACTTC. Protein product: CASSTRLAGESEQYF.

This clone has a handful of counts. This chain connects TRBV4-1 to TRBJ1-1; D is undetermined. Germline V gene lookup returns CDR1 MGHRA and CDR2 YSYEKL. Between the trimmed V and J ends, which lost 0 bases and 7 bases, there was a span of 9 bases. The CDR3 is made up of 13 amino acids. CDR3 in DNA: TGCGCCAGCAGCCAAGAAGTCGAGGGTGAAGCTTTCTTT. Protein product: CASSQEVEGEAFF.

V usage is TRBV27 and J usage is TRBJ1-2, with unresolved D. Per the germline V gene, CDR1 is MNHEY and CDR2 is SMNVEV (reference sequence). The CDR3 runs 16 residues. With 2 bases removed from V and 2 bases from J, the gap between germline ends came to 15 bases. The CDR3 sequence is CASSLVGGTDNYGYTF. CDR3 sequence (DNA): TGTGCCAGCAGTTTAGTTGGAGGTACCGACAACTATGGCTACACCTTC.

V usage is TRBV27 and J usage is TRBJ2-5, with D perhaps TRBD2 (6 bases). Between the trimmed V and J ends, which lost 2 bases and 4 bases, there was a span of 11 bases. Germline assignment: CDR1 MNHEY and CDR2 SMNVEV (reference sequence). The CDR3 loop spans 14 amino acids. This CDR3 reads CASSLVVGGETQYF. The CDR3 bases are TGTGCCAGCAGTTTAGTGGTCGGGGGAGAGACCCAGTACTTC.

V gene TRBV5-4 combines with J gene TRBJ1-5, with D unclear. The CDR3 sequence is 12 residues long. Between the trimmed V and J ends, which lost 0 bases and 9 bases, there was a span of 7 bases. Germline V lookup: CDR1 SGHNT, CDR2 YYREEE (reference sequence). CDR3 DNA: TGTGCCAGCAGCTTGGGGGAGGGGCCCCAGCATTTT. Its protein product is CASSLGEGPQHF.

CDR3 DNA: TGTGCCAGCAGCGTCGGAGGCGGCGTCTACAATGAGCAGTTCTTC. Its protein product is CASSVGGGVYNEQFF. V usage is TRBV9 and J usage is TRBJ2-1, with a weak D call TRBD2 (5 bases). V gave up 2 bases and J gave up 3 bases, with 12 bases separating them. The germline CDR1 and CDR2 sequences are SGDLS and YYNGEE. This CDR3 region has 15 residues.

This clone was observed a single time. The chain uses TRBV7-3 and TRBJ2-1; 12 positions agree with TRBD2. Germline CDR1 SGHTA, CDR2 FQGTGA. The CDR3 consists of 17 residues. The V gene end was trimmed by 0 bases and the J gene end by 5 bases; junction bases not matched to a gene: 5. CDR3 nucleotide sequence: TGTGCCAGCAGCTTAACCCCGGGACTAGCGGGTAACAATGAGCAGTTCTTC. Encoded protein: CASSLTPGLAGNNEQFF.

The chain joins TRBV4-2 to TRBJ2-7; maybe TRBD2 (5 bases). Deletions cut 1 base from V and 3 bases from J, with 13 bases between. CDR1 and CDR2 (germline): LGHNA, YNFKEQ. The CDR3 sequence is 15 residues long. The CDR3 sequence: CASSQVLVGVYEQYF. The CDR3 DNA reads as TGTGCCAGCAGCCAAGTTCTAGTCGGGGTCTACGAGCAGTACTTC.

The V and J genes are TRBV27 and TRBJ2-2, with a tentative D call TRBD2 (6 bases). Trimming pared 3 bases from V and 6 bases from J, leaving 11 bases between. CDR1 is MNHEY, CDR2 SMNVEV, per germline (reference sequence). This CDR3 has 14 amino acids. CDR3 residues: CASSLSSEPGELFF. The CDR3 DNA reads TGTGCCAGCAGTTTGTCTAGCGAGCCCGGGGAGCTGTTTTTT.

This sequence joins TRBV7-9 and TRBJ1-2; D perhaps matches TRBD1 (6 bases). Germline V CDR1 and CDR2: SEHNR, FQNEAQ (reference sequence). The CDR3 totals 14 residues. Trimming stripped 0 bases from V and 3 bases from J, with 8 bases between. In nucleotides, the CDR3 is TGTGCCAGCAGCTTAGCTGGGACACACTATGGCTACACCTTC. This sequence encodes CASSLAGTHYGYTF.

This sequence joins TRBV6-5 and TRBJ1-1, with no clear D. Germline CDR1 MNHEY, CDR2 SVGAGI. With 2 bases removed from V and 1 base from J, the gap between germline ends came to 8 bases. The CDR3 has 14 residues. CDR3 nucleotide sequence: TGTGCCAGCAGTTACCTACGGGGGAACACTGAAGCTTTCTTT. Its translation: CASSYLRGNTEAFF.

This clone was detected only a few times. The V and J genes are TRBV6-1 and TRBJ2-7, with TRBD2 identical over 9 bases. The V gene's germline CDR1 is MNHNS and CDR2 SASEGT. The CDR3 totals 16 residues. The V gene end was trimmed by 2 bases and the J gene end by 3 bases; junction bases not matched to a gene: 8. The CDR3 sequence: CASSEKEFSGSYEQYF. The CDR3 DNA sequence: TGTGCCAGCAGTGAAAAGGAGTTTAGCGGGAGCTACGAGCAGTACTTC.

The chain links TRBV9 to TRBJ1-1; D may be TRBD1 (5 bases). CDR1 is SGDLS, CDR2 YYNGEE, per germline. V lost 1 base to trimming and J lost 1 base, with 11 bases between them. This CDR3 contains 15 residues. The CDR3, as DNA: TGTGCCAGCAGCGTAACGGGACTGGGGAACACTGAAGCTTTCTTT. Translating it yields CASSVTGLGNTEAFF.

The CDR3 DNA follows: TGTGCCAGCACCGTCCCAGGGGCGAAGGGCTACACCTTC. It encodes CASTVPGAKGYTF. The V gene is TRBV27, the J gene TRBJ1-2; D may be TRBD1 (6 bases). The V and J ends lost 7 bases and 8 bases respectively, with 17 bases between them. Germline V gene data show CDR1 as MNHEY and CDR2 as SMNVEV (reference sequence). CDR3 length: 13 amino acids.

The chain joins TRBV27 to TRBJ2-1, with TRBD2 matching 8 bases. The germline V gene encodes CDR1 MNHEY and CDR2 SMNVEV (reference sequence). There are 14 residues in the CDR3. J gave up 4 bases and V 8 bases, and 7 bases lay outside the gene matches. CDR3 residues: CASQTSGPYNEQFF. For the CDR3, the DNA is TGTGCCAGCCAAACTAGCGGACCTTACAATGAGCAGTTCTTC.

This chain connects TRBV4-3 to TRBJ2-7; a possible D gene is TRBD1 (5 bases). Germline-derived CDR1 and CDR2 are LGHNA and YSLEER. Trimming shortened V by 0 bases and J by 2 bases, and 11 bases separated the two germline ends. This CDR3 comprises 15 residues. DNA for the CDR3: TGCGCCAGCAGCCAAGATCAGGACACCGCCTACGAGCAGTACTTC. Translation: CASSQDQDTAYEQYF.

The chain employs TRBV28 and TRBJ1-1, with D perhaps TRBD1 (6 bases). The V gene's germline CDR1 is MDHEN and CDR2 SYDVKM. The CDR3 is 15 residues long. V lost 3 bases to trimming and J lost 2 bases, with 13 bases between them. The CDR3 region has the DNA TGTGCCAGCAGTTTGTCAGGGGACCTAAACACTGAAGCTTTCTTT. Protein product: CASSLSGDLNTEAFF.

The chain has TRBV29-1 and TRBJ1-2; 10 nucleotides agree with TRBD1. Germline V gives CDR1 SQVTM, CDR2 ANQGSEA. Losses at the gene ends were 3 bases for V and 4 bases for J; bases not matched to a gene: 2. The CDR3 contains 13 residues. The CDR3 sequence: CSVETGGLYGYTF. CDR3 nucleotide sequence: TGCAGCGTTGAGACAGGGGGCCTCTATGGCTACACCTTC.

The V gene is TRBV9, the J gene TRBJ1-5; D gene uncertain. V was clipped by 3 bases and J by 0 bases, with 7 bases between them. The germline gives CDR1 SGDLS, CDR2 YYNGEE. The CDR3 totals 14 residues. Here the CDR3 DNA reads TGTGCCAGCAGCGCGGGAGGTAGCAATCAGCCCCAGCATTTT. This sequence encodes CASSAGGSNQPQHF. Supplemented by reference TRBV9 and TRBJ1-5, the full variable domain reads DSGVTQTPKHLITATGQRVTLRCSPRSGDLSVYWYQQSLDQGLQFLIQYYNGEERAKGNILERFSAQQFPDLHSELNLSSLELGDSALYFCASSAGGSNQPQHFGDGTRLSIL.

The count of this clone is one. The CDR3 protein is CASSLDREETQYF. CDR3 DNA sequence: TGTGCCAGCAGCTTGGACAGGGAAGAGACCCAGTACTTC. This chain links TRBV7-6 with TRBJ2-5, with 8 bases aligning to TRBD1. V gave up 3 bases and J gave up 3 bases; unmatched junction bases: 0. CDR1 SGHVS and CDR2 FNYEAQ come from the germline V gene. The CDR3 has 13 amino acids.

The chain links TRBV9 to TRBJ2-2; TRBD1 aligns across 9 bases. Trimming removed 7 bases from V and 2 bases from J; junction bases left unmatched: 3. Germline CDR1 is SGDLS and CDR2 is YYNGEE. This CDR3 is 14 amino acids long. The CDR3 is CASGDRANTGELFF. The DNA for the CDR3 is TGTGCCAGCGGGGACAGGGCCAACACCGGGGAGCTGTTTTTT.

This sequence joins TRBV19 and TRBJ2-7; TRBD1 agrees at 10 bases. The CDR3 consists of 18 residues. Germline V gene lookup returns CDR1 LNHDA and CDR2 SQIVND (reference sequence). Trimming removed 3 bases from V and 2 bases from J; junction bases left unmatched: 13. The CDR3 DNA is TGTGCCAGTAGTATCCTCCTGGGGGACAGGGGAATGCCCTACGAGCAGTACTTC. This sequence encodes CASSILLGDRGMPYEQYF.

The chain has TRBV13 and TRBJ2-1, with 8 bases identical to TRBD2. Trimming cost V 4 bases and J 4 bases; bases outside gene matches: 6. There are 15 residues in the CDR3. Germline V gene lookup returns CDR1 PRHDT and CDR2 FYEKMQ (reference sequence). Written as DNA, the CDR3 is TGTGCCAGCAGCTCGGGACTAGGACCATACAATGAGCAGTTCTTC. Translated: CASSSGLGPYNEQFF.

This clone was recorded a few times. The chain joins TRBV27 to TRBJ2-7; D gene uncertain. CDR1 and CDR2 from the germline V gene are MNHEY and SMNVEV (reference sequence). This CDR3 is built from 13 residues. The V end was cut by 3 bases, the J end by 6 bases, with 12 bases between. CDR3 loop: CASSFSITGEQYF. In nucleotides, the CDR3 is TGTGCCAGCAGTTTCAGCATAACGGGCGAGCAGTACTTC.

The chain employs TRBV28 and TRBJ2-7; TRBD1 matches 9 bases. CDR1 MDHEN and CDR2 SYDVKM come from the germline V gene. The J segment lost 1 base and the V segment lost 4 bases, leaving 14 bases of the junction unmatched. The CDR3 spans 18 residues. This chain's CDR3 is CASSSFLSRDRESYEQYF. The CDR3 DNA follows: TGTGCCAGCAGTTCCTTCCTCTCCCGGGACAGGGAGTCCTACGAGCAGTACTTC.